One and the same sample provided the 21 T cell receptor beta chains below, sequenced in a study of blood T cell repertoires in COVID-19. Produced via immunoSEQ multiplex PCR; TCRdb's table is partial and in-frame only. The sample yields about 140,000 clones, 81% seen once. The sample comprised peripheral blood. The receptors here all came from a woman aged 55 to 70 with active or convalescent COVID-19.

The J gene is TRBJ1-2, the V gene TRBV6-6; no definite D call. Trimming pared 5 bases from V and 6 bases from J, leaving 13 bases between. CDR1 and CDR2 (germline): MNHNY, SVGAGI (reference sequence). This CDR3 has 13 residues. CDR3 nucleotide sequence: TGTGCCAGCAGTCCGGTTGTTGAAGATGGCTACACCTTC. This encodes CASSPVVEDGYTF.

The chain carries TRBV7-2 and TRBJ2-6; D is uncertain. V lost 5 bases and J lost 0, with 5 bases in between. The CDR3 is made up of 14 amino acids. In germline, CDR1 is SGHTA, CDR2 FQGNSA. The CDR3 region is CASSPVSGANVLTF. The CDR3 DNA sequence: TGTGCCAGCAGCCCAGTCTCTGGGGCCAACGTCCTGACTTTC.

This clone was seen just once. V and J are TRBV10-2 and TRBJ2-1, with TRBD2 matching over 10 bases. With V trimmed by 4 bases and J by 13 bases, 4 bases remained unmatched. Germline assignment: CDR1 WSHSY and CDR2 SAAADI. The CDR3 has 12 residues. CDR3 in DNA: TGCGCCAGCAGTGGGACTAGCGGATCTCAGTTCTTC. It yields the protein CASSGTSGSQFF.

The J gene is TRBJ1-4, the V gene TRBV10-3, with D uncertain. Trimming took off 0 bases at V and 7 bases at J, with 15 bases between the two ends. The germline V gene encodes CDR1 ENHRY and CDR2 SYGVKD. There are 16 residues in the CDR3. The CDR3 DNA is TGTGCCATCAGTGAGTCTAGAGGCCAGAGTAGTGAAAAACTGTTTTTT. Translating it yields CAISESRGQSSEKLFF.

This rearrangement joins TRBV6-2 or TRBV6-3 to TRBJ2-7; D is ambiguous. Germline assignment: CDR1 MNHEY and CDR2 SVGEGT. V lost 0 bases and J 1 base, leaving 7 bases between the germline ends. The CDR3 extends over 14 amino acids. CDR3 residues: CASSYSEKSYEQYF. In DNA, the CDR3 is TGTGCCAGCAGTTACTCGGAGAAGTCCTACGAGCAGTACTTC.

The chain uses TRBV4-2 and TRBJ2-5; the D gene is possibly TRBD2 (5 bases). Germline CDR1 reads LGHNA; CDR2 reads YNFKEQ. This CDR3 contains 16 residues. Trimming shortened V by 0 bases and J by 5 bases, and 16 bases separated the two germline ends. CDR3 region: CASSQDTAGGWETQYF. CDR3 in DNA: TGTGCCAGCAGCCAAGATACGGCGGGTGGATGGGAGACCCAGTACTTC.

The V gene is TRBV24-1, the J gene TRBJ2-7; possibly TRBD2 for D (7 bases). Per the germline V gene, CDR1 is KGHDR and CDR2 is SFDVKD. V was trimmed by 6 bases and J by 5 bases, leaving 19 bases between them. The length of the CDR3 is 15 residues. The CDR3 region has the DNA TGTGCCACCAGTCGTGGGGACGGGGGGCTACACGAGCAGTACTTC. As protein: CATSRGDGGLHEQYF.

The chain has TRBV7-2 and TRBJ2-1; 9 bases line up with TRBD2. Trimming took 1 base from V and 8 from J; bases not matched to a gene: 6. In germline, CDR1 is SGHTA, CDR2 FQGNSA. CDR3 length equals 15 residues. This CDR3 is CASSLGAGGFDEQFF. CDR3 DNA: TGTGCCAGCAGCTTAGGAGCGGGAGGTTTTGATGAGCAGTTCTTC. Based on the CDR3 plus reference TRBV7-2 and TRBJ2-1, the full variable domain is GAGVSQSPSNKVTEKGKDVELRCDPISGHTALYWYRQSLGQGLEFLIYFQGNSAPDKSGLPSDRFSAERTGGSVSTLTIQRTQQEDSAVYLCASSLGAGGFDEQFFGPGTRLTVL.

The chain combines TRBV6-4 with TRBJ2-7; the D gene is possibly TRBD1 (5 bases). V gave up 4 bases and J gave up 3 bases, with 7 bases separating them. The CDR3 is made up of 12 amino acids. CDR1 MRHNA and CDR2 SNTAGT come from the germline V gene. This chain's CDR3 is CASSGQNYEQYV. The CDR3 coding sequence is TGTGCCAGCAGTGGACAGAACTACGAGCAGTACGTC.

Only one count was recorded for this clone. J is TRBJ2-7 and V is TRBV5-6; 7 nucleotides match TRBD2. The CDR3 totals 15 residues. Germline V lookup: CDR1 SGHDT, CDR2 YYEEEE. The V gene end was trimmed by 1 base and the J gene end by 5 bases; junction bases not matched to a gene: 9. The DNA of the CDR3 is TGTGCCAGCAGCTTGAGGTTGGGAGGGATCCACGAGCAGTACTTC. This translates into CASSLRLGGIHEQYF.

This chain joins TRBV4-1 and TRBJ1-5, with 7 bases identical to TRBD1. V gave up 1 base and J gave up 3 bases; unmatched junction bases: 6. The CDR3 runs 16 residues. CDR1 and CDR2 from the germline V gene are MGHRA and YSYEKL. CDR3 residues: CASSQGPTGINQPQHF. CDR3 nucleotide sequence: TGCGCCAGCAGCCAAGGGCCGACAGGGATCAATCAGCCCCAGCATTTT.

This sequence joins TRBV11-2 and TRBJ2-7, with 7 positions matching TRBD1. The V and J ends lost 3 bases and 6 bases, in that order; junction bases with no gene match: 8. Germline-derived CDR1 and CDR2 are SGHAT and FQNNGV. The CDR3 has 14 amino acids. CDR3 residues: CASSFRQGRGEQYF. CDR3 nucleotides: TGTGCCAGCAGCTTTAGACAGGGTAGAGGCGAGCAGTACTTC.

This chain connects TRBV11-2 to TRBJ2-1, with TRBD2 matching over 12 bases. The CDR3 is 16 residues long. Germline CDR1 is SGHAT and CDR2 is FQNNGV. Unmatched junction bases numbered 12, after V lost 3 bases and J lost 12 bases. The CDR3 bases are TGTGCCAGCAGCTTGGGCGGACTAGCGGGGACCACGGGGCAGTTCTTC. Its protein is CASSLGGLAGTTGQFF.

In its sample, this clone was seen many times. The CDR3 coding sequence is TGTGCCAGCAGCCCCGGACAGGGGGCGAGTACGCAGTATTTT. It is translated as CASSPGQGASTQYF. The chain couples TRBV9 to TRBJ2-3, with 11 bases that match TRBD1. The V and J ends lost 4 bases and 8 bases, in that order; junction bases with no gene match: 6. Germline CDR1 and CDR2: SGDLS and YYNGEE. The CDR3 covers 14 residues.

The chain joins TRBV2 to TRBJ2-5; D is possibly TRBD2 (5 bases). The CDR3 runs to 13 residues. Between the trimmed V and J ends, which lost 4 bases and 2 bases, there was a span of 8 bases. The germline V gene has CDR1 SNHLY and CDR2 FYNNEI. The CDR3 sequence is CASSVALQETQYF. CDR3 nucleotide sequence: TGTGCCAGCAGTGTAGCGTTACAAGAGACCCAGTACTTC. The variable domain in full, with the rest retrieved from reference TRBV2 and TRBJ2-5, is EPEVTQTPSHQVTQMGQEVILRCVPISNHLYFYWYRQILGQKVEFLVSFYNNEISEKSEIFDDQFSVERPDGSNFTLKIRSTKLEDSAMYFCASSVALQETQYFGPGTRLLVL.

The chain couples TRBV24-1 to TRBJ2-5, with 10 bases that match TRBD1. The germline V gene has CDR1 KGHDR and CDR2 SFDVKD. This CDR3 region has 19 residues. J was trimmed by 2 bases and V by 5 bases; bases with no gene match: 16. DNA for the CDR3: TGTGCCACCAGTGCTCTCCCGCCGGGACAGGGGAGTTCACAAGAGACCCAGTACTTC. Its protein product is CATSALPPGQGSSQETQYF.

Only one count was recorded for this clone. This chain connects TRBV19 to TRBJ1-5; TRBD1 matches 7 bases. This CDR3 comprises 15 residues. V lost 9 bases to trimming and J lost 2 bases; unmatched junction nucleotides: 10. Germline assignment: CDR1 LNHDA and CDR2 SQIVND (reference sequence). The CDR3 loop reads CASQHLQGRNQPQHF. CDR3 sequence (DNA): TGTGCCAGCCAACACTTACAGGGGCGCAATCAGCCCCAGCATTTT.

V is TRBV7-2 and J is TRBJ1-1, with D unresolved. Between the trimmed V and J ends, which lost 1 base and 4 bases, there was a span of 7 bases. This CDR3 is built from 13 residues. Germline V gene sequence: CDR1 SGHTA, CDR2 FQGNSA. This CDR3 is CASSLGGPTEAFF. Written as DNA, the CDR3 is TGTGCCAGCAGCTTAGGAGGGCCCACTGAAGCTTTCTTT.

This clone was counted at least ten times. This chain connects TRBV30 to TRBJ1-1, with 7 bases fitting TRBD1. CDR1 is GTSNPN and CDR2 is SVGIG in the germline V gene (reference sequence). V dropped 2 bases and J dropped 1; count of bases not matched to a gene: 4. The CDR3 has 14 amino acids. The CDR3 nucleotides are TGTGCCTGGAGTCGGACAGGAACGAACACTGAAGCTTTCTTT. The encoded protein is CAWSRTGTNTEAFF.

This chain links TRBV7-8 with TRBJ2-5, with 9 bases aligning to TRBD1. Germline values: CDR1 SGHVS, CDR2 FQNEAQ. V dropped 5 bases and J dropped 1; count of bases not matched to a gene: 8. The CDR3 extends over 16 amino acids. CDR3 coding DNA: TGTGCCAGCAGCCCACGACAGGGGGAATTCCAAGAGACCCAGTACTTC. Translated: CASSPRQGEFQETQYF. The whole variable domain, remainder taken from reference TRBV7-8 and TRBJ2-5, is GAGVSQSPRYKVAKRGQDVALRCDPISGHVSLFWYQQALGQGPEFLTYFQNEAQLDKSGLPSDRFFAERPEGSVSTLKIQRTQQEDSAVYLCASSPRQGEFQETQYFGPGTRLLVL.

This clone was detected only a few times. This chain uses TRBV6-6 with TRBJ1-1; D is perhaps TRBD1 (6 bases). V was shortened by 5 bases and J by 5 bases, with 15 bases between the two germline ends. Germline-derived CDR1 and CDR2 are MNHNY and SVGAGI (reference sequence). This CDR3 is 14 amino acids long. The CDR3 DNA follows: TGTGCCAGCAGTCCCCTGGCAGGGGCAACTGAAGCTTTCTTT. Protein product: CASSPLAGATEAFF.